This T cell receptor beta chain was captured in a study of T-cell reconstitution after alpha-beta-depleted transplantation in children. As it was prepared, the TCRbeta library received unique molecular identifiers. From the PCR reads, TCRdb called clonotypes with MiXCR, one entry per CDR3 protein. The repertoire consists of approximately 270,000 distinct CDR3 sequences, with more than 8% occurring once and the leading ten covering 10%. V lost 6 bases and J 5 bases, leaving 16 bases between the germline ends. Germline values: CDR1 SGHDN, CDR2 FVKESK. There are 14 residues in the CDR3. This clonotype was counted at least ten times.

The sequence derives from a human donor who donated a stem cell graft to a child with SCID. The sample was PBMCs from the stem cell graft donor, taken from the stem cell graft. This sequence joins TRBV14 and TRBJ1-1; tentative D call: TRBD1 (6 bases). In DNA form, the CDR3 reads TGTGCCAGCAGTCCAATCGGGGGCTGGACTGAAGCTTTCTTT. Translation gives CASSPIGGWTEAFF.